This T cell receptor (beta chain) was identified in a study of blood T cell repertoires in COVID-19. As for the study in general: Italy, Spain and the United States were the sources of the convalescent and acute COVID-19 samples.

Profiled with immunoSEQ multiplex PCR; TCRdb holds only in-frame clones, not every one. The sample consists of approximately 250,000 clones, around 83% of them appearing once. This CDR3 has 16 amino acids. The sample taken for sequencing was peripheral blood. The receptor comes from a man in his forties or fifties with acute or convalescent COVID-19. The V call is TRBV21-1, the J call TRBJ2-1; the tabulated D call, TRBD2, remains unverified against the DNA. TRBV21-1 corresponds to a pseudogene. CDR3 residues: CASSKDRRSGGGEQFF. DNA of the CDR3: TGTGCCAGCAGCAAAGATCGTCGGTCGGGAGGTGGTGAGCAGTTCTTC.